This T cell receptor (beta chain) was retrieved from a study of T cells in Graves' hyperthyroidism and ophthalmopathy. This CDR3 region has 17 residues. V was pared by 6 bases and J by 2 bases, with 11 bases of the junction left unmatched. From germline, CDR1 is MNHEY and CDR2 SVGEGT. Many counts were recorded for this clonotype. RNA transcripts gave rise to amplified TCR beta CDR3 regions. The TCR CDR3 first-round RT-PCR relied on the HTBI primer set. TCRdb recomputed calls from the multiplex PCR reads with MiXCR, one row per CDR3 protein. The repertoire has hundreds of thousands of distinct CDR3 sequences, less than 15% of them found once; the top ten carry 9.2%.

This clonotype originated in a woman aged 18 to 35 with Graves' hyperthyroidism. This chain joins TRBV6-2 or TRBV6-3 and TRBJ1-5, with 9 bases lining up with TRBD1. The sample was blood. The CDR3 protein is CASRDPGTGYGNQPQHF. The CDR3 bases are TGTGCCAGCAGAGATCCCGGGACAGGGTACGGCAATCAGCCCCAGCATTTT.